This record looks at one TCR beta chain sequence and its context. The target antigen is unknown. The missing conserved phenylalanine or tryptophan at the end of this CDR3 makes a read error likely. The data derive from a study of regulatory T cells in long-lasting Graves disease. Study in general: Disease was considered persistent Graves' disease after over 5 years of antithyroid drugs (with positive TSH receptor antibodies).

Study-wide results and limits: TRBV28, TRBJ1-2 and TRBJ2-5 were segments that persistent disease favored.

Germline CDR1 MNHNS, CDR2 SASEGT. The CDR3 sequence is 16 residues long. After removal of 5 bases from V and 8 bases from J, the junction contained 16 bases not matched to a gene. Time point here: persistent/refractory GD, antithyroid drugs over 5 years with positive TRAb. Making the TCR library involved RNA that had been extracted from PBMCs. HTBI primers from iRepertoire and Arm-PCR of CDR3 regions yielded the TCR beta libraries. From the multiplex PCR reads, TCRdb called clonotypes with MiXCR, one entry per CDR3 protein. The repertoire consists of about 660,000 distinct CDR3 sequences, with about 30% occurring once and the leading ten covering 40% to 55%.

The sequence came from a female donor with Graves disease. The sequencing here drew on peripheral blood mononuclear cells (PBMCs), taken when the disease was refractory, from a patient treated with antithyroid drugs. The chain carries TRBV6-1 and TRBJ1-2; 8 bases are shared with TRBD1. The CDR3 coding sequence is TGTGCCAGCAGTCCCGGGGGACAGGTTGGTGCAGGAGGCTACACCCTC. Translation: CASSPGGQVGAGGYTL.